What follows are 14 T cell receptor beta chains derived from one specimen sequenced in a study of control samples from healthy donors and cancer patients. Some clones are missing from TCRdb's copy, which holds only in-frame ones; the method was immunoSEQ multiplex PCR. Of roughly 14,000 clones listed, 85% to 90% are singletons. The sequenced material came from PBMCs. These receptors all stem from a woman in her seventies with colorectal cancer.

This clone appeared a few times. V gene TRBV2 combines with J gene TRBJ2-7; the D call may be TRBD1 or TRBD2 (5 bases each). From germline, CDR1 is SNHLY and CDR2 FYNNEI. V lost 6 bases, J lost 1 base, and 10 bases lay in between. This CDR3 spans 13 amino acids. CDR3 sequence (DNA): TGTGCCAGCAGCGTCGGGACGTCCTACGAGCAGTACTTC. Translated, it gives CASSVGTSYEQYF.

This CDR3 is CASSLGTGGGEISGYTF. CDR3 DNA: TGCGCCAGCAGCTTGGGGACAGGGGGCGGTGAGATAAGTGGCTACACCTTC. The chain uses TRBV5-1 and TRBJ1-2, with 11 bases fitting TRBD1. With V trimmed by 0 bases and J by 7 bases, 11 bases remained unmatched. Germline loops: CDR1 SGHRS, CDR2 YFSETQ. This CDR3 contains 17 residues. Based on the CDR3 plus reference TRBV5-1 and TRBJ1-2, the full variable domain is KAGVTQTPRYLIKTRGQQVTLSCSPISGHRSVSWYQQTPGQGLQFLFEYFSETQRNKGNFPGRFSGRQFSNSRSEMNVSTLELGDSALYLCASSLGTGGGEISGYTFGSGTRLTVV.

This chain connects TRBV2 to TRBJ2-7, with 9 bases that match TRBD1. J gave up 3 bases and V 5 bases, and 5 bases lay outside the gene matches. CDR3 size: 14 residues. Germline loops: CDR1 SNHLY, CDR2 FYNNEI. CDR3 sequence (DNA): TGTGCCAGCAGTATGACAGGGGGGTTCTACGAGCAGTACTTC. It encodes CASSMTGGFYEQYF.

V usage is TRBV28 and J usage is TRBJ2-2; 9 bases are shared with TRBD1. J lost 6 bases, V lost 7 bases, and 6 bases had no gene match. Germline V gene lookup returns CDR1 MDHEN and CDR2 SYDVKM. This CDR3 region has 14 residues. The CDR3 DNA reads as TGTGCCAGCATCAACAGGGGGCGCTCCGGGGAGCTGTTTTTT. This encodes CASINRGRSGELFF.

The V gene is TRBV15, the J gene TRBJ2-2; D might be TRBD1 or TRBD2, each matching 6 bases. This CDR3 is 16 amino acids long. The V end lost 0 bases, the J end lost 2 bases, and 10 bases lay between the germline ends. Germline CDR1 LNHNV, CDR2 YYDKDF (reference sequence). The CDR3 is CATSRDGGLNTGELFF. The CDR3 region has the DNA TGTGCCACCAGCAGAGATGGGGGGCTCAACACCGGGGAGCTGTTTTTT.

The chain joins TRBV3-1 (or the pseudogene TRBV3-2) to TRBJ2-2, with TRBD1 identical over 7 bases. Germline values: CDR1 LGHDT, CDR2 YNNKEL (reference sequence). The V gene end was trimmed by 7 bases and the J gene end by 7 bases; junction bases not matched to a gene: 9. This CDR3 contains 14 residues. CDR3 coding DNA: TGTGCCAGCACCCAGGGGGTAGAGGGCGGGGAGCTGTTTTTT. It translates to CASTQGVEGGELFF.

The V gene is TRBV7-9, the J gene TRBJ1-1; maybe TRBD1 (5 bases). This CDR3 is built from 14 residues. V was trimmed by 4 bases and J by 2 bases, leaving 11 bases between them. Germline V gene lookup returns CDR1 SEHNR and CDR2 FQNEAQ (reference sequence). CDR3: CASSSRGFNTEAFF. In DNA form, the CDR3 reads TGTGCCAGCAGCTCGCGGGGCTTTAACACTGAAGCTTTCTTT.

This clone was observed a single time. The chain combines TRBV29-1 with TRBJ2-7; TRBD1 or TRBD2 may be the D gene (5 bases each). Trimming took off 4 bases at V and 2 bases at J, with 9 bases between the two ends. The CDR3 sequence is 12 residues long. Per germline, CDR1 SQVTM and CDR2 ANQGSEA. The CDR3 reads CSVGDGAYEQYF. The CDR3 region has the DNA TGCAGCGTTGGGGACGGAGCCTACGAGCAGTACTTC.

The chain is built from TRBV5-6 and TRBJ1-1, with unresolved D. Per the germline V gene, CDR1 is SGHDT and CDR2 is YYEEEE. The CDR3 is 12 residues long. The V end was cut by 4 bases, the J end by 6 bases, with 10 bases between. The CDR3 DNA follows: TGTGCCAGCAGCCGGGTTGGCCCTGAAGCTTTCTTT. It codes for CASSRVGPEAFF.

V usage is TRBV19 and J usage is TRBJ1-2, with D possibly TRBD1 on 5 matching bases. This CDR3 spans 14 amino acids. Trimming stripped 9 bases from V and 0 bases from J, with 14 bases between. In germline, CDR1 is LNHDA, CDR2 SQIVND (reference sequence). The CDR3 DNA reads as TGTGCCAGCCTTAAGGGGCAGGCTAACTATGGCTACACCTTC. It encodes CASLKGQANYGYTF.

The chain recombines TRBV16 with TRBJ1-1, with D unclear. V dropped 0 bases and J dropped 4 bases, with 3 bases sitting between them. The CDR3 loop spans 12 amino acids. Germline V gives CDR1 KGHSY, CDR2 FQNENV. The CDR3 DNA is TGTGCCAGCAGCCAATCAACCACTGAAGCTTTCTTT. It specifies CASSQSTTEAFF.

The CDR3 region is CSVAGVDTDTQYF. CDR3 DNA sequence: TGCAGCGTCGCAGGGGTAGACACAGATACGCAGTATTTT. The rearrangement links TRBV29-1 to TRBJ2-3; perhaps TRBD1 as D (6 bases). Germline CDR1 and CDR2: SQVTM and ANQGSEA. The germline V and J ends were trimmed by 6 bases and 2 bases, with 12 bases remaining between them. The CDR3 runs 13 residues.

The chain is built from TRBV29-1 and TRBJ2-2, with D uncertain. This CDR3 contains 12 residues. CDR1 SQVTM and CDR2 ANQGSEA come from the germline V gene. V shed 7 bases and J shed 5 bases, with 11 bases lying between them. This CDR3 reads CSARPGTGELFF. The CDR3, as DNA: TGCAGCGCCCGACCTGGGACCGGGGAGCTGTTTTTT.

The chain combines TRBV19 with TRBJ2-3; D may be TRBD2 (5 bases). With 4 bases removed from V and 6 bases from J, the gap between germline ends came to 17 bases. This CDR3 is built from 15 residues. Germline lookup yields CDR1 LNHDA and CDR2 SQIVND (reference sequence). The CDR3 DNA reads as TGTGCCAGTAGTACTGGGAGAATGAGTGCGGATACGCAGTATTTT. Translation gives CASSTGRMSADTQYF.